This record covers a single T cell receptor (beta chain). The record originates from a study of blood T cell repertoires in COVID-19. About the research overall: Two negative PCRs, clearance, or symptom resolution characterized the recovered Cohort 3 donors.

The CDR3 covers 13 residues. Trimming removed 5 bases at V and 7 bases at J, with 15 bases between. Germline values: CDR1 MNHEY, CDR2 SVGAGI. In the authors' workflow: Amplifying reference gene primers gave estimates of nucleated cell counts. Clones were sequenced by immunoSEQ multiplex PCR, and TCRdb holds only the in-frame ones, with some missing. Clone size and the V and J calls come from that table; the DNA yielded D and trimming. The data hold around 290,000 clones, with more than 75% observed a single time. The participants were between about 18 and 90 years old and came from under 25 US areas. The sequence came from a woman aged 60-70 years in a cohort exposed to, infected with or recovered from COVID-19 (not recorded which). The chain employs TRBV6-5 and TRBJ2-7; D is ambiguous. Sequenced material: PBMCs or T cells enriched from blood (not recorded which). CDR3 loop: CASSPPELSEQYF. Here the CDR3 DNA reads TGTGCCAGCAGTCCGCCCGAGTTGAGTGAGCAGTACTTC.